This T cell receptor beta chain was documented in a study of T cell responses to AZD1222 COVID-19 vaccine. The CDR3 is made up of 15 amino acids. Germline V gives CDR1 SGHRS, CDR2 YFSETQ. TCRdb's table, derived via immunoSEQ multiplex PCR, lists solely in-frame clones and lacks some. Of 95,000 to 150,000 clones detected, roughly nine tenths appear once; the ten largest clones hold about 4.1%. For this clone: The antigen remains undetermined. A junction boundary mismatches the germline segment, possibly from a read error.

Study-level points and caveats: There were vaccine-associated CD4 TCRs across spike, dominant at 160-218 and 743-854. Just a handful of people given AZD1222 tested seropositive at baseline.

The starting material was peripheral blood, obtained on day 0 of AZD1222 vaccination. The genes are TRBV5-1 and TRBJ2-5, with 7 bases that match TRBD2. This receptor was obtained from an adult in good health. CDR3 in amino acids: CASSLSAGDQETQYF. CDR3 DNA: TGCGCCAGCAGCTTGTCTGCGGGAGACCAGGAGACCCAGTACTTC.